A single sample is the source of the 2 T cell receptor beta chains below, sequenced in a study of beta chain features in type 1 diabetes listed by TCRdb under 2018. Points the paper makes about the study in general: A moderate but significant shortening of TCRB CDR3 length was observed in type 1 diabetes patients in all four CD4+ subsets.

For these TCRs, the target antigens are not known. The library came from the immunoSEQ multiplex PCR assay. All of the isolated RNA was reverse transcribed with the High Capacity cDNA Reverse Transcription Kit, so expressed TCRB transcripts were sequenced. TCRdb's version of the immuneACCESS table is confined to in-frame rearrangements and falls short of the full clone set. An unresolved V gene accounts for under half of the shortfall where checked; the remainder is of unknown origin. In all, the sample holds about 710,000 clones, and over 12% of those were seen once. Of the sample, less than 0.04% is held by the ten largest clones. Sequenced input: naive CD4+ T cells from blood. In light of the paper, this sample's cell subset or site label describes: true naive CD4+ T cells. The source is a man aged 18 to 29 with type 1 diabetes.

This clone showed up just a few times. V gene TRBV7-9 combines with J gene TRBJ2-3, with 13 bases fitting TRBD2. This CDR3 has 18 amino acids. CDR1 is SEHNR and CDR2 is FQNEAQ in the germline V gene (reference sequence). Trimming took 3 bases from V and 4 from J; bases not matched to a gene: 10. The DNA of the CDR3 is TGTGCCAGCAGCTTCGGGACTAGCGGGACTGCCGGGGCAGATACGCAGTATTTT. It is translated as CASSFGTSGTAGADTQYF.

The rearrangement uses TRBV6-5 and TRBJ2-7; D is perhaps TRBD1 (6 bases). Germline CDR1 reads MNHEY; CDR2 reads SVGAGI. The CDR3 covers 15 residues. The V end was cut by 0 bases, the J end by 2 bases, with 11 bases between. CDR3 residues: CASSYSLTGTYEQYF. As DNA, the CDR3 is TGTGCCAGCAGTTACTCCCTTACAGGGACCTACGAGCAGTACTTC.